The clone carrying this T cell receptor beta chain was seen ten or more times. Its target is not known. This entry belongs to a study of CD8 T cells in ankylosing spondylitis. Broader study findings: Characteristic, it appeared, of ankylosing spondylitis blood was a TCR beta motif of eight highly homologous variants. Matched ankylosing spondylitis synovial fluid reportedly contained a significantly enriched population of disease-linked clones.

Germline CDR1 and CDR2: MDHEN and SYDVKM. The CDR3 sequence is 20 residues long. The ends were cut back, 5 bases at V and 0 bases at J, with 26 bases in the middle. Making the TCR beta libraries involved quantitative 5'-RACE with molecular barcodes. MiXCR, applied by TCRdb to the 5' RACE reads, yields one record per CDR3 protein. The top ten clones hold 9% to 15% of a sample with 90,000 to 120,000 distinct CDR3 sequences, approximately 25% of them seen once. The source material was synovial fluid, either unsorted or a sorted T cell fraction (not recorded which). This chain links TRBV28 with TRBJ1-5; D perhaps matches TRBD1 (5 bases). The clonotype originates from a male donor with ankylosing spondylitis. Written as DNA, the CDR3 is TGTGCCAGCAGTCTAACCGGGGAGGGGCGAGCCCGTTTTAGCAATCAGCCCCAGCATTTT. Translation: CASSLTGEGRARFSNQPQHF.